The following is a TCR beta chain sequence with its context. The source of the sample is a study of blood T cell repertoires in COVID-19. Whole-study context: Donors in the United States, Italy and Spain gave samples during acute or convalescent COVID-19. In each case, the material was cDNA or gDNA derived from T cells, B-cell-depleted T cells, or PBMCs.

CDR1 is LGHNA, CDR2 YNFKEQ, per germline. CDR3 length: 17 residues. V lost 1 base to trimming and J lost 0 bases, with 13 bases between them. Original processing methods: Nucleated cell number was recorded as an estimate derived from reference gene primer amplification. The table came from immunoSEQ multiplex PCR; TCRdb's copy has only in-frame clones and leaves some out. That table gives V, J and clone size, and the DNA gave D and trimming. The table shows roughly 43,000 clones, with roughly 88% occurring only once. The gene calls are TRBV4-2 and TRBJ2-1; D perhaps matches TRBD1 (5 bases). This sequence was found in a human donor in a cohort sampled during active COVID-19. The donor label of this sample is uncertain. The sequenced material came from peripheral blood. The CDR3 coding sequence is TGTGCCAGCAGCCAAGTTGGTAGGGGAAGCTCCTACAATGAGCAGTTCTTC. Translating it yields CASSQVGRGSSYNEQFF.